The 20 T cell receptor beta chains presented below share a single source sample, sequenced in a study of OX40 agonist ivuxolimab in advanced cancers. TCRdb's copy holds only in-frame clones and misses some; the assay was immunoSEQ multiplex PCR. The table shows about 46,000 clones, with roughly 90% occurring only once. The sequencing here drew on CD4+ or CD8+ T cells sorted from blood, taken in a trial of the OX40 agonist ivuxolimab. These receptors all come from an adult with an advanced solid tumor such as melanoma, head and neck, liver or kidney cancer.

The CDR3 sequence: CASSLDIWGQGAHEQYF. DNA of the CDR3: TGTGCCAGCAGCTTAGATATTTGGGGACAGGGGGCCCACGAGCAGTACTTC. This chain uses TRBV7-2 with TRBJ2-7, with 12 bases that match TRBD1. The CDR3 is 17 amino acids. The ends lost 1 base at V and 5 bases at J; junction bases unmatched: 9. Germline CDR1 is SGHTA and CDR2 is FQGNSA.

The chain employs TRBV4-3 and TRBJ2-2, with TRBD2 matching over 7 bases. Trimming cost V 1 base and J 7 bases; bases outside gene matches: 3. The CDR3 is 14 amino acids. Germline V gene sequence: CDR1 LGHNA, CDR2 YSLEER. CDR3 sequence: CASSQGGEGGELFF. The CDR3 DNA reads TGCGCCAGCAGCCAAGGAGGGGAGGGCGGGGAGCTGTTTTTT.

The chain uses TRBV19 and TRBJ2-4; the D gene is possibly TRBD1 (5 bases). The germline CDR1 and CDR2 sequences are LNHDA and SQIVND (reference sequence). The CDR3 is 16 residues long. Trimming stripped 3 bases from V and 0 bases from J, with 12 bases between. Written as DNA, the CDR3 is TGTGCCAGTAGTATTGACAGAGAGATAGCCAAAAACATTCAGTACTTC. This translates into CASSIDREIAKNIQYF.

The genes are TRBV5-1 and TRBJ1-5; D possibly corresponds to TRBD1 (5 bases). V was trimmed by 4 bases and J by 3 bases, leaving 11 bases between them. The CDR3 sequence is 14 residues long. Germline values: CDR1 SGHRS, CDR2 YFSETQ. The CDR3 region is CASSDGTDNQPQHF. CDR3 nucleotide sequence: TGCGCCAGCAGCGACGGGACGGACAATCAGCCCCAGCATTTT.

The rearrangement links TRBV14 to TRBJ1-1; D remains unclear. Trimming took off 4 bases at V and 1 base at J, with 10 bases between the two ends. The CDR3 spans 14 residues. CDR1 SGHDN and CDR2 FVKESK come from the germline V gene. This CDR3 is CASSPYEGNTEAFF. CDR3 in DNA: TGTGCCAGCAGCCCCTATGAGGGGAACACTGAAGCTTTCTTT.

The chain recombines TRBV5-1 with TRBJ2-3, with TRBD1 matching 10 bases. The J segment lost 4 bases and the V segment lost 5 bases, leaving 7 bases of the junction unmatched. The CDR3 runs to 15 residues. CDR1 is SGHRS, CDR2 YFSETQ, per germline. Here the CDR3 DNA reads TGCGCCAGCAGAGAACGGGGACAGGGGTCAGATACGCAGTATTTT. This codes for CASRERGQGSDTQYF. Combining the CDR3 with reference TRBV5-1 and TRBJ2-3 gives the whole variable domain KAGVTQTPRYLIKTRGQQVTLSCSPISGHRSVSWYQQTPGQGLQFLFEYFSETQRNKGNFPGRFSGRQFSNSRSEMNVSTLELGDSALYLCASRERGQGSDTQYFGPGTRLTVL.

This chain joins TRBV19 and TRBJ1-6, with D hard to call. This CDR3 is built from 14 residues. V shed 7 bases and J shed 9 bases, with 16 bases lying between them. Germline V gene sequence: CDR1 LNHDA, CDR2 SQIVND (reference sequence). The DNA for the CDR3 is TGTGCCAGTACCATGGGCCGGGGTAGTTCACCCCTCCACTTT. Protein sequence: CASTMGRGSSPLHF.

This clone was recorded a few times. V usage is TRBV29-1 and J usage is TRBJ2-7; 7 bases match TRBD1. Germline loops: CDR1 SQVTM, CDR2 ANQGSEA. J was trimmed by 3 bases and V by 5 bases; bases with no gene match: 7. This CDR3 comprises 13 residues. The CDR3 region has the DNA TGCAGCGTTCCCGGGACAGATTACTACGAGCAGTACTTC. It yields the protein CSVPGTDYYEQYF.

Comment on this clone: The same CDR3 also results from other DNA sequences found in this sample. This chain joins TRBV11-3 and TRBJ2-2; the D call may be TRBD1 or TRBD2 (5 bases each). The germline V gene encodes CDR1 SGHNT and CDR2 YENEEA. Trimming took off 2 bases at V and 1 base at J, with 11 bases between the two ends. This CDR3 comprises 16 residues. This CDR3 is CASSLRLGVNTGELFF. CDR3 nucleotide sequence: TGTGCCAGCAGCTTAAGGCTGGGGGTGAACACCGGGGAGCTGTTTTTT.

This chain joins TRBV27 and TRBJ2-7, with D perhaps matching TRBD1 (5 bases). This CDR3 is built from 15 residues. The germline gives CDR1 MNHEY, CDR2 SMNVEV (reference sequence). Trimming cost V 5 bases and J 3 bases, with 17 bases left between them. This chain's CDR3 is CASSPDTTQGYEQYF. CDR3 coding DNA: TGTGCCAGCAGTCCCGACACCACCCAGGGCTACGAGCAGTACTTC.

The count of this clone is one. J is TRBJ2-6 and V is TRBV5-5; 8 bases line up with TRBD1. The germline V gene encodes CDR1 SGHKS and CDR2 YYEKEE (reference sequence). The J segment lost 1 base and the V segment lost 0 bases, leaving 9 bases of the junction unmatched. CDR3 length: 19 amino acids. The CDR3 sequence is CASSLDQGAWVSGANVLTF. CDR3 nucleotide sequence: TGTGCCAGCAGCTTGGACCAGGGGGCCTGGGTTTCTGGGGCCAACGTCCTGACTTTC.

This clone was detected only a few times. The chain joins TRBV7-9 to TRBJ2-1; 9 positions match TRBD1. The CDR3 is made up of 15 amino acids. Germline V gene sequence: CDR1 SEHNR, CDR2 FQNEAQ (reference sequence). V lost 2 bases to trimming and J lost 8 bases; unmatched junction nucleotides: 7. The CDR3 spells CASSLLETGGYEQFF. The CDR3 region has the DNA TGTGCCAGCAGCTTACTTGAGACAGGGGGTTATGAGCAGTTCTTC.

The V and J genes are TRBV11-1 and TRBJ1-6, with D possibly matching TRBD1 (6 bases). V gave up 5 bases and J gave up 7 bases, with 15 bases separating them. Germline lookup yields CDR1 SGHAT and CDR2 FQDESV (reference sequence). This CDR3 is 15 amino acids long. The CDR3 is CASSPMGAQNSPLHF. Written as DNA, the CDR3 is TGTGCCAGCAGCCCCATGGGGGCTCAGAATTCACCCCTCCACTTT.

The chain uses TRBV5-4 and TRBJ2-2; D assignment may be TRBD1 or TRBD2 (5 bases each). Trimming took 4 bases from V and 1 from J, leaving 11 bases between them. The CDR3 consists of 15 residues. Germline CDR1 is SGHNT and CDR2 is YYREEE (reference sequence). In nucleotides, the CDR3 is TGTGCCAGCAGCCGAGGGGCAGGGAACACCGGGGAGCTGTTTTTT. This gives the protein CASSRGAGNTGELFF.

CDR3 sequence (DNA): TGTGCCATCAGTGAGGAACAGGGGGTAGTCTACGAGCAGTACTTC. It codes for CAISEEQGVVYEQYF. The rearrangement links TRBV10-3 to TRBJ2-7, with 8 bases fitting TRBD1. The ends lost 2 bases at V and 3 bases at J; junction bases unmatched: 6. CDR3 length: 15 residues. Germline values: CDR1 ENHRY, CDR2 SYGVKD.

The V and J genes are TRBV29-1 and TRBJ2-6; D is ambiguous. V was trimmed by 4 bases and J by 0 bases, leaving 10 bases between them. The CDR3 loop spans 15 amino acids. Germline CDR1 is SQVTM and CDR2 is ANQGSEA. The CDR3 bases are TGCAGCGTTGTGGCGCTAGTCTCTGGGGCCAACGTCCTGACTTTC. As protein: CSVVALVSGANVLTF.

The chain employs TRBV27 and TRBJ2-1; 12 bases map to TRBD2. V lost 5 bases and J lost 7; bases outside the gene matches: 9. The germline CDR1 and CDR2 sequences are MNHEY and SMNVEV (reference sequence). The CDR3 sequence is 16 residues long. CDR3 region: CASSERTSGASNEQFF. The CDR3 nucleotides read TGTGCCAGCAGTGAGAGGACTAGCGGGGCATCTAATGAGCAGTTCTTC.

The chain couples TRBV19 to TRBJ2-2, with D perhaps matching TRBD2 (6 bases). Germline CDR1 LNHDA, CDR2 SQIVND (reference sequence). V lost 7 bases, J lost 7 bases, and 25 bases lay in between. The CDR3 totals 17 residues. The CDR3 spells CASTPRSRAEGIGELFF. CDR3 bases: TGTGCCAGTACCCCGAGGAGCAGGGCGGAGGGCATCGGGGAGCTGTTTTTT.

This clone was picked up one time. CDR3 sequence reads: CASSFDRDSSTDTQYF. CDR3 in DNA: TGTGCCAGCAGCTTCGACAGAGACTCTAGCACAGATACGCAGTATTTT. V usage is TRBV9 and J usage is TRBJ2-3, with a tentative D call TRBD1 (5 bases). This CDR3 comprises 16 residues. Germline V gene sequence: CDR1 SGDLS, CDR2 YYNGEE. The V end lost 4 bases, the J end lost 0 bases, and 15 bases lay between the germline ends.

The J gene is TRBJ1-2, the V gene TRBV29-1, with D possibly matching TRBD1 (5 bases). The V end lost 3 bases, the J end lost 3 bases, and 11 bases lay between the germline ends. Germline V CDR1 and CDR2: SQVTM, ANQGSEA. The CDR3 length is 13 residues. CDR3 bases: TGCAGCGTTGAGGGGGACCTCGACTATGGCTACACCTTC. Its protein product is CSVEGDLDYGYTF.